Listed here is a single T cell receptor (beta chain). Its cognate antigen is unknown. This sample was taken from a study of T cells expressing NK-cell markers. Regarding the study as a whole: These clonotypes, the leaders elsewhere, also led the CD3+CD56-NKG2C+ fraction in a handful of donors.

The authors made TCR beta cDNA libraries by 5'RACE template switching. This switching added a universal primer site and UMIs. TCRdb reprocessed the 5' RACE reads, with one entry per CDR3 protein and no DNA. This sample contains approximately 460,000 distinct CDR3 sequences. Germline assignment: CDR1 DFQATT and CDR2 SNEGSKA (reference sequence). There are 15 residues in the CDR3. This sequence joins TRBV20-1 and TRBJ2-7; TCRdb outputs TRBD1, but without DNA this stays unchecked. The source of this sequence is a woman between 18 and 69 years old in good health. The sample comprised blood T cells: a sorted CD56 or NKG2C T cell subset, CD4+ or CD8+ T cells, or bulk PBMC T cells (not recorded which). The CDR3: CSARGLRDRGYEQYF.